The sequence of this T cell receptor (beta chain) was determined in a study of T cell responses to AZD1222 COVID-19 vaccine. Sequencing used immunoSEQ multiplex PCR; TCRdb keeps in-frame clones, though not all of them. This repertoire shows 150,000 or so clones, 75% to 90% found once; its top ten account for more than 4%. This CDR3 comprises 15 residues. In germline, CDR1 is MGHRA, CDR2 YSYEKL. Deletions cut 0 bases from V and 0 bases from J, with 6 bases between. With regard to this clone: The antigen is unknown.

Overall study findings and caveats: Researchers report vaccine-associated CD4 TCRs spanning spike, with dominance at 160-218 and 743-854. Seropositivity was recorded at baseline in only 5 or 6 AZD1222 recipients.

The chain combines TRBV4-1 with TRBJ1-3; D call uncertain. This TCR was sampled from an adult who received the MenACWY meningococcal vaccine as a control. The material sequenced was peripheral blood, taken 28 days after the second dose of the MenACWY control vaccine. CDR3 residues: CASSQDRVSGNTIYF. The CDR3 nucleotides read TGCGCCAGCAGCCAAGATCGGGTCTCTGGAAACACCATATATTTT.